The 21 T cell receptor beta chains in this list originate from one sample, sequenced in a study of T-cell reconstitution after alpha-beta-depleted transplantation in children. Construction of the TCRbeta library involved unique molecular identifiers. TCRdb processed the PCR reads anew with MiXCR; each CDR3 protein has one entry. The sample contains 780,000 or so distinct CDR3 sequences, roughly 15% of which appear only once. The material was PBMCs, mostly from graft donor cells, obtained 360 days after TCRalphabeta/CD19-depleted stem cell transplant. The receptor set was obtained from a male patient between 10 and 17 years old who had a stem cell transplant for acute lymphoblastic leukemia, so the T cells may come from the graft donor.

This clonotype showed up many times. The chain is built from TRBV3-1 and TRBJ1-1; 7 bases fit TRBD1. The CDR3 runs 14 residues. Germline V CDR1 and CDR2: LGHDT, YNNKEL (reference sequence). With V trimmed by 3 bases and J by 1 base, 2 bases remained unmatched. In DNA form, the CDR3 reads TGTGCCAGCAGCCATAGACAGGGGAACACTGAAGCTTTCTTT. Translation gives CASSHRQGNTEAFF.

This clonotype was observed a handful of times. This chain joins TRBV20-1 and TRBJ2-7, with 12 bases matching TRBD2. There are 14 residues in the CDR3. Germline V gives CDR1 DFQATT, CDR2 SNEGSKA (reference sequence). The V segment lost 5 bases and the J segment 3 bases; nucleotides outside the gene matches: 5. In nucleotides, the CDR3 is TGCAGTGCTGGCCCGGGACTAGCGGGCTACGAGCAGTACTTC. It encodes CSAGPGLAGYEQYF.

This clonotype has just a few counts. The V call is TRBV7-2, the J call TRBJ1-1; 7 bases are shared with TRBD1. This CDR3 comprises 14 residues. Germline-derived CDR1 and CDR2 are SGHTA and FQGNSA. Losses at the gene ends were 1 base for V and 11 bases for J; bases not matched to a gene: 10. As DNA, the CDR3 is TGTGCCAGCAGCTTAGATTTGGGGCAGGGGGGGGCTTTCTTT. Translating gives CASSLDLGQGGAFF.

The chain is built from TRBV12-3 or TRBV12-4 and TRBJ2-7, with D tentatively TRBD1 or TRBD2 (5 bases each). The germline V and J ends were trimmed by 3 bases and 3 bases, with 30 bases remaining between them. The CDR3 is 20 residues long. The CDR3 region is CASSFTGALRRGPHYYEQYF. The CDR3 DNA follows: TGTGCCAGCAGTTTCACTGGGGCCCTGAGACGGGGACCCCACTACTACGAGCAGTACTTC.

The CDR3 loop reads CASSPLYRTSGSSYEQYF. CDR3 nucleotides: TGTGCCAGCAGCCCGCTATACCGGACTAGCGGGAGCTCCTACGAGCAGTACTTC. V usage is TRBV7-3 and J usage is TRBJ2-7, with 13 positions matching TRBD2. Germline V CDR1 and CDR2: SGHTA, FQGTGA. This CDR3 comprises 18 residues. With V trimmed by 5 bases and J by 0 bases, 10 bases remained unmatched.

The V and J genes are TRBV4-1 and TRBJ1-1, with 9 bases lining up with TRBD1. This CDR3 contains 15 residues. The J segment lost 7 bases and the V segment lost 3 bases, leaving 9 bases of the junction unmatched. CDR1 and CDR2 (germline): MGHRA, YSYEKL. The CDR3 DNA follows: TGCGCCAGCAGCCATCCCCGGGGACAGGGCAATGAAGCTTTCTTT. The encoded protein is CASSHPRGQGNEAFF.

In its sample, this clonotype was seen a few times. V usage is TRBV20-1 and J usage is TRBJ2-1; D not certain. The V and J ends lost 3 bases and 5 bases respectively, with 17 bases between them. Germline-derived CDR1 and CDR2 are DFQATT and SNEGSKA (reference sequence). The CDR3 is made up of 15 amino acids. CDR3 nucleotides: TGCAGTGCTAGTGAAAGGCTCCGATCAGACAATGAGCAGTTCTTC. It codes for CSASERLRSDNEQFF.

There are a few counts of this clonotype. The V and J genes are TRBV15 and TRBJ1-5; D unclear. V was pared by 3 bases and J by 3 bases, with 6 bases between. The CDR3 runs to 13 residues. The germline gives CDR1 LNHNV, CDR2 YYDKDF (reference sequence). The CDR3 DNA follows: TGTGCCACCAGCAGGGAGCCCAATCAGCCCCAGCATTTT. Protein product: CATSREPNQPQHF.

CDR3 sequence reads: CASSPGQGVFEAFF. The DNA for the CDR3 is TGCGCCAGCAGCCCGGGACAGGGGGTTTTTGAAGCTTTCTTT. The chain carries TRBV4-1 and TRBJ1-1; 11 bases fit TRBD1. After removal of 4 bases from V and 7 bases from J, the junction contained 5 bases not matched to a gene. Germline-derived CDR1 and CDR2 are MGHRA and YSYEKL. The CDR3 covers 14 residues.

This clonotype has just a few counts. This chain uses TRBV20-1 with TRBJ2-7; D gene ambiguous. The CDR3 contains 13 residues. CDR1 is DFQATT, CDR2 SNEGSKA, per germline (reference sequence). Trimming stripped 0 bases from V and 3 bases from J, with 9 bases between. This chain's CDR3 is CSARDGQYYEQYF. The CDR3 DNA reads as TGCAGTGCTAGAGATGGGCAGTACTACGAGCAGTACTTC.

This clonotype was seen a handful of times. The chain employs TRBV11-1 and TRBJ2-3, with D possibly matching TRBD1 (5 bases). Trimming took 1 base from V and 1 from J, leaving 21 bases between them. The CDR3 has 19 amino acids. Germline loops: CDR1 SGHAT, CDR2 FQDESV (reference sequence). For the CDR3, the DNA is TGTGCCAGCAGCTTAGTTTTTTGTTGGGCAGGGTCACGCACAGATACGCAGTATTTT. Encoded protein: CASSLVFCWAGSRTDTQYF.

There are a few counts of this clonotype. The chain joins TRBV12-3 or TRBV12-4 to TRBJ2-6; D ambiguous. The V end was cut by 7 bases, the J end by 0 bases, with 10 bases between. CDR3 length: 15 residues. CDR3 amino acids: CASKMVTSGANVLTF. The CDR3 bases are TGTGCCAGCAAAATGGTAACCTCTGGGGCCAACGTCCTGACTTTC.

The chain joins TRBV7-9 to TRBJ2-2; 7 nucleotides align to TRBD1. This CDR3 comprises 14 residues. Germline V gene lookup returns CDR1 SEHNR and CDR2 FQNEAQ (reference sequence). J was trimmed by 8 bases and V by 1 base; bases with no gene match: 4. The CDR3, as DNA: TGTGCCAGCAGCTTAGGGGACAGACCAGGGGAGCTGTTTTTT. Its protein is CASSLGDRPGELFF.

This clonotype has ten or more counts. The chain links TRBV5-1 to TRBJ1-5; D may be TRBD1 (6 bases). The CDR3 contains 14 residues. With 4 bases removed from V and 3 bases from J, the gap between germline ends came to 11 bases. In germline, CDR1 is SGHRS, CDR2 YFSETQ. The CDR3 sequence is CASSLGGANQPQHF. CDR3 DNA sequence: TGCGCCAGCAGCCTGGGGGGGGCCAATCAGCCCCAGCATTTT.

For this clonotype: This may be a read error: a much more frequent sequence differs by one nucleotide. The chain uses TRBV7-3 and TRBJ2-1; 7 bases line up with TRBD1. This CDR3 has 16 residues. Germline CDR1 and CDR2: SGHTA and FQGTGA. CDR3 residues: CASCLTPRGLDNEQFF. The DNA of the CDR3 is TGTGCCAGCTGCTTAACCCCAAGGGGGCTGGACAATGAGCAGTTCTTC.

This clonotype has more than one count but fewer than ten. The rearrangement links TRBV7-9 to TRBJ2-7, with 9 bases that match TRBD2. J gave up 2 bases and V 5 bases, and 13 bases lay outside the gene matches. The germline V gene encodes CDR1 SEHNR and CDR2 FQNEAQ (reference sequence). CDR3 size: 17 residues. CDR3 coding DNA: TGTGCCAGCAGCCCGTACTCCGGGACTAGCACCGCCTACGAGCAGTACTTC. Translated, it gives CASSPYSGTSTAYEQYF.

The chain recombines TRBV5-6 with TRBJ2-5, with no clear D. V dropped 0 bases and J dropped 5 bases, with 14 bases sitting between them. Germline CDR1 is SGHDT and CDR2 is YYEEEE. This CDR3 spans 15 amino acids. The CDR3 nucleotides are TGTGCCAGCAGCTTGGAAGAGGCACACTGGGAGACCCAGTACTTC. Translation: CASSLEEAHWETQYF.

This clonotype appeared a few times. V and J are TRBV6-5 and TRBJ2-5; TRBD1 matches 9 bases. V was pared by 2 bases and J by 7 bases, with 8 bases of the junction left unmatched. The CDR3 length is 15 residues. Germline V gene data show CDR1 as MNHEY and CDR2 as SVGAGI. CDR3 nucleotide sequence: TGTGCCAGCAGTTACCGTGGACAGGGGTATGGGACCCAGTACTTC. Protein product: CASSYRGQGYGTQYF.

This clonotype was seen many times. Relative to the germline gene, one junction end is altered; a read error may explain this. The V gene is TRBV7-2, the J gene TRBJ2-7; D call uncertain. The CDR3 sequence is 11 residues long. The germline V gene has CDR1 SGHTA and CDR2 FQGNSA. The CDR3 spells CASSLRTTPTF. The CDR3 coding sequence is TGTGCCAGCAGCTTAAGGACCACTCCAACATTC.

The CDR3 reads CASTYSGRLTDTQYF. CDR3 coding DNA: TGTGCCAGCACCTATTCGGGACGGCTCACAGATACGCAGTATTTT. The rearrangement uses TRBV12-3 or TRBV12-4 and TRBJ2-3, with D perhaps given as TRBD1 or TRBD2 (5 bases each). Trimming left V 7 bases short and J 2 bases short, with 16 bases between. The CDR3 contains 15 residues.

Details on this clonotype: This CDR3 fails to terminate in the conserved phenylalanine or tryptophan, so it likely reflects a read error. The chain employs TRBV18 and TRBJ2-1, with D perhaps matching TRBD2 (6 bases). V was cut by 2 bases and J by 0 bases, with 8 bases left in between. The CDR3 length is 15 residues. Germline CDR1 is KGHSH and CDR2 is LQKENI. The chain's CDR3 is CASSPGTLSYNEQFI. Here the CDR3 DNA reads TGTGCCAGCTCACCAGGGACTCTCTCCTACAATGAGCAGTTCATC.